This T cell receptor beta chain was sequenced in a study of OX40 agonist ivuxolimab in advanced cancers. In the study overall: Ivuxolimab, which is an agonistic anti-OX40 (CD134) antibody, was administered to the patients. Study-wide results and limits: Partial responders at 0.1-3.0 mg/kg had among the lowest clonal expansion.

V shed 1 base, J shed 7 bases, and the junction held 6 bases outside the gene matches. Germline loops: CDR1 SGDLS, CDR2 YYNGEE. This CDR3 spans 16 amino acids. On this clone: Its antigen is not known.

The assay was immunoSEQ multiplex PCR, and TCRdb's table has in-frame clones only and misses some. The sample consists of roughly 100,000 clones, less than 95% of them appearing once. This TCR derives from an adult with an advanced solid tumor such as melanoma, head and neck, liver or kidney cancer. The sequencing here drew on CD4+ or CD8+ T cells sorted from blood, taken in a trial of the OX40 agonist ivuxolimab. The V and J genes are TRBV9 and TRBJ2-1; 12 bases align to TRBD1. In nucleotides, the CDR3 is TGTGCCAGCAGCGTAATGGGGACAGGGGGCTTGAATGAGCAGTTCTTC. Its protein product is CASSVMGTGGLNEQFF. Full variable domain (remainder filled in from reference TRBV9 and TRBJ2-1): DSGVTQTPKHLITATGQRVTLRCSPRSGDLSVYWYQQSLDQGLQFLIQYYNGEERAKGNILERFSAQQFPDLHSELNLSSLELGDSALYFCASSVMGTGGLNEQFFGPGTRLTVL.